This T cell receptor beta chain emerged from a study of blood T cells in healthy people across ages. In the study overall: With template switching, about one barcoded beta molecule was captured per two T cells. Study results and caveats: With donor CMV status unknown, expanded clonotype changes were possibly confounded. Across the age range, TCR beta diversity per million T cells fell in a roughly linear way. Greater diversity and more naive CD4+ cells were seen in long-lived donors than in aged donors.

This clonotype was found many times. The target antigen is unknown. The CDR3 runs 15 residues. Trimming removed 2 bases from V and 3 bases from J; junction bases left unmatched: 1. Germline V gene sequence: CDR1 SGHDT, CDR2 YYEEEE. A J-beta primer mix and a sample-barcoded 5' primer were used in a second PCR of roughly 7 to 12 cycles. TCRdb itself ran the 5' RACE reads through MiXCR, one entry per CDR3 protein. The table lists around 320,000 distinct CDR3 sequences, about 25% of them singletons. The source of this sequence is a woman in her seventies in good health. The V gene is TRBV5-6, the J gene TRBJ2-1, with TRBD2 identical over 11 bases. Sample: blood. The CDR3, as DNA: TGTGCCAGCAGCTTCGGGACTAGCGGCTACAATGAGCAGTTCTTC. Translated: CASSFGTSGYNEQFF. Full variable domain (remainder filled in from reference TRBV5-6 and TRBJ2-1): DAGVTQSPTHLIKTRGQQVTLRCSPKSGHDTVSWYQQALGQGPQFIFQYYEEEERQRGNFPDRFSGHQFPNYSSELNVNALLLGDSALYLCASSFGTSGYNEQFFGPGTRLTVL.